This TCR beta chain was sequenced for a study of T cell changes during pregnancy in multiple sclerosis. The CDR3 totals 16 residues. In germline, CDR1 is SGDLS, CDR2 YYNGEE. Trimming left V 3 bases short and J 3 bases short, with 18 bases between. The protocol was immunoSEQ multiplex PCR, while the TCRdb copy is restricted to in-frame clones and leaves out a portion. The table has about 38,000 clones, 91% seen once. Material: CD8+ T cells from peripheral blood mononuclear cells, obtained after pregnancy. The source is a female donor with multiple sclerosis, enrolled in a pregnancy study. V is TRBV9 and J is TRBJ1-2; D possibly corresponds to TRBD1 (5 bases). The CDR3 loop is CASSEQGQPRDYGYTF. The CDR3 nucleotides read TGTGCCAGCAGCGAGCAGGGTCAACCAAGGGACTATGGCTACACCTTC.